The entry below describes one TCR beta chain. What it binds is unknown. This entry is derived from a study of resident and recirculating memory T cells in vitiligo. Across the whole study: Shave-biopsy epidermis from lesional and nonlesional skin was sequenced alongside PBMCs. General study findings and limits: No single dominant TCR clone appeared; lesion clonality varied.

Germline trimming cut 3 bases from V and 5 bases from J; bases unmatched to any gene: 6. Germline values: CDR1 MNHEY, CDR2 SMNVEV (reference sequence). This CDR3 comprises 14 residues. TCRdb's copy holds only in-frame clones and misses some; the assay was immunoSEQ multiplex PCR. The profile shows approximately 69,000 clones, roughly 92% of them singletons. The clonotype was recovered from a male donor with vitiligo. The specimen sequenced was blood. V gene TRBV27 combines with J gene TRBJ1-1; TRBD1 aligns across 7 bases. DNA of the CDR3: TGTGCCAGCAGTTTTGAAGAGGGGGCGACTGAAGCTTTCTTT. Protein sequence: CASSFEEGATEAFF.